This T cell receptor (beta chain) was recorded in a study of control samples from healthy donors and cancer patients. The assay was immunoSEQ multiplex PCR, and TCRdb's table has in-frame clones only and misses some. The table lists 100,000 or so clones, around four fifths of them singletons. Germline V gene lookup returns CDR1 LGHNA and CDR2 YSLEER. V trimming: 0 bases; J trimming: 6 bases; junction bases outside the gene matches: 1. The CDR3 spans 15 residues. This receptor was taken from a woman aged 45-65 years in good health. This chain uses TRBV4-3 with TRBJ2-1, with 11 bases matching TRBD2. The sample taken for sequencing was blood. CDR3 sequence: CASSQEGLAANEQFF. CDR3 sequence (DNA): TGCGCCAGCAGCCAAGAGGGACTAGCGGCCAATGAGCAGTTCTTC.